A single TCR beta chain is shown here with its context. TCRdb reprocessed the 5' RACE reads and stores each CDR3 protein as one record, lacking DNA. The sample holds about 160,000 distinct CDR3 sequences. The CDR3 extends over 16 amino acids. Germline CDR1 is SGHVS and CDR2 is FQNEAQ. The sample originates from a study of monozygotic twins with inflammatory bowel disease. J is TRBJ2-7 and V is TRBV7-8; the D gene TCRdb calls, TRBD2, cannot be checked with no DNA. Material for sequencing was blood. This clonotype was sampled from a human donor with ulcerative colitis or Crohn's disease, or a healthy co-twin of an affected twin (not recorded which). The CDR3 here is CASSFPREGRRYEQYF.